This T cell receptor beta chain was sequenced in a study of post-analysis software for immune sequencing data. Findings of the study overall: In patients, TRBV5-6, TRBV5-1 and TRBV20-1 belonged to several TRBV segments found more frequently than in controls. Multiple sclerosis was associated with a significant reduction in normalized Chao1 diversity relative to controls. Strong co-clustering by F measure was evident for samples that had been prepared in the same batch.

Worth noting for this clonotype: Its antigen is still unknown.

V dropped 1 base and J dropped 7 bases, with 17 bases sitting between them. This CDR3 has 15 residues. CDR1 and CDR2 (germline): SGHRS, YFSETQ. Prepared libraries of TCR beta cDNA carried unique molecular identifiers. T cells numbering roughly 0.85 to 11 million gave rise to roughly 0.5 million cDNA molecules. TCRdb used MiXCR to reprocess the PCR reads, holding one entry per CDR3 protein. The table has 750,000 to 950,000 distinct CDR3 sequences, 53% seen once. Source material: blood. The TCR comes from a girl aged 5 to 17 with multiple sclerosis. The chain carries TRBV5-1 and TRBJ1-1, with TRBD1 as a possible D gene (5 bases). In DNA form, the CDR3 reads TGCGCCAGCAGCTTGCAGGGTCCTTTAGACGGTGAAGCTTTCTTT. It translates to CASSLQGPLDGEAFF.